The source of this T cell receptor beta chain is a study of blood T cell repertoires in COVID-19. Across the study: Samples representing acute and convalescent COVID-19 were sourced from the United States, Italy and Spain. Nucleic acid was either cDNA or gDNA, and it came from T cells, B-cell-depleted T cells, or PBMCs.

Trimming removed 5 bases at V and 5 bases at J, with 18 bases between. The CDR3 has 15 amino acids. Germline-derived CDR1 and CDR2 are MNHEY and SMNVEV (reference sequence). In the authors' methods: Reference gene primer amplification in the assay estimated nucleated cell counts. The table came from immunoSEQ multiplex PCR; TCRdb's copy has only in-frame clones and leaves some out. That table is the source of V, J and clone size, and D and trimming were worked out from the DNA. Among 90,000 to 150,000 clones listed, about nine tenths were seen once. The TCR sequence derives from a man in his sixties or seventies who had recovered from COVID-19. V gene TRBV27 combines with J gene TRBJ1-2; a weak D match, TRBD1 (6 bases). The specimen sequenced was peripheral blood. CDR3 DNA sequence: TGTGCCAGCAGTCCGCTGGACAGCCAACGGTATGGCTACACCTTC. Protein sequence: CASSPLDSQRYGYTF.